These T cell receptor beta chains were read from a single sample in a study of cytomegalovirus exposure and HLA in healthy donors. Sequenced by immunoSEQ multiplex PCR; TCRdb stores in-frame clones only, minus some. The data contain roughly 180,000 clones, 70% to 85% of them singletons. Sample: PBMCs. The receptors were sampled from a woman between 55 and 75 years old in good health and CMV-seropositive. CDR3s include the opening cysteine and the closing phenylalanine or tryptophan. D genes are given only for firm matches. Clone size is given for some rows only: seen once, a few or many times, or a class if the clone is expanded.

d_call,j_call,cdr3_length,v_call,clone_size,cdr3_aa,cdr3_nt
TRBD2,TRBJ2-7,16,TRBV28,NA,CASRSPGLSSSYEQYF,TGTGCCAGCAGGTCGCCGGGACTAAGCAGCTCCTACGAGCAGTACTTC
TRBD2,TRBJ2-3,15,TRBV7-9,NA,CASSLTSGRGDTQYF,TGTGCCAGCAGCTTAACTAGCGGGAGGGGAGATACGCAGTATTTT
TRBD1,TRBJ1-2,14,TRBV7-3,NA,CASTRDRGYYGYTF,TGTGCCAGCACCCGGGACAGGGGGTACTATGGCTACACCTTC
NA,TRBJ2-1,13,TRBV28,NA,CASSSPQGYEQFF,TGTGCCAGCAGTTCCCCCCAGGGCTATGAGCAGTTCTTC
TRBD1,TRBJ1-2,17,TRBV19,NA,CASCFSGQGAGSYGYTF,TGTGCCAGTTGCTTTTCAGGACAGGGGGCGGGTAGCTATGGCTACACCTTC
NA,TRBJ2-3,15,TRBV5-1,NA,CASSFSEGVTDTQYF,TGCGCCAGCAGCTTTAGTGAGGGGGTTACAGATACGCAGTATTTT
NA,TRBJ1-1,12,TRBV30,once,CAWSTTGTEAFF,TGTGCCTGGAGTACAACGGGGACTGAAGCTTTCTTT
NA,TRBJ2-7,16,TRBV6-5,NA,CASSYGPPGGGYEQYF,TGTGCCAGCAGTTACGGACCCCCGGGGGGCGGCTACGAGCAGTACTTC
NA,TRBJ2-7,14,TRBV11-2,NA,CASSLLRGLWEQYF,TGTGCCAGCAGCTTGCTACGGGGGTTGTGGGAGCAGTACTTC
TRBD2,TRBJ2-1,16,TRBV5-1,NA,CASSGGLAGAHNEQFF,TGCGCCAGCAGCGGTGGACTAGCGGGAGCCCACAATGAGCAGTTCTTC
NA,TRBJ2-7,12,TRBV19,NA,CARSRVPYEQYF,TGTGCCAGGAGCAGGGTTCCCTACGAGCAGTACTTC
TRBD2,TRBJ2-1,17,TRBV28,NA,CASTVLAGLSSYNEQFF,TGTGCCAGCACCGTACTAGCGGGGCTAAGCTCCTACAATGAGCAGTTCTTC
TRBD1,TRBJ1-1,14,TRBV5-1,NA,CASSRDRGNTEAFF,TGCGCCAGCAGCCGGGACAGAGGGAACACTGAAGCTTTCTTT
NA,TRBJ2-3,14,TRBV25-1,NA,CASSEWAGSDTQYF,TGTGCCAGCAGTGAATGGGCGGGGTCCGATACGCAGTATTTT
TRBD1,TRBJ1-2,14,TRBV12-5,NA,CASGYGQGDYGYTF,TGTGCTAGTGGTTACGGACAGGGTGACTATGGCTACACCTTC
NA,TRBJ2-4,14,TRBV28,NA,CASSPRWAKNIQYF,TGTGCCAGCAGCCCCCGGTGGGCCAAAAACATTCAGTACTTC
TRBD2,TRBJ2-3,14,TRBV5-1,NA,CASNLAGGTDTQYF,TGCGCCAGCAATTTAGCGGGGGGAACAGATACGCAGTATTTT
TRBD1,TRBJ2-3,17,TRBV7-6,NA,CASSPRGQGAVADTQYF,TGTGCCAGCAGCCCTAGGGGGCAGGGGGCGGTTGCAGATACGCAGTATTTT
TRBD1,TRBJ1-1,12,TRBV6-5,NA,CASSLPGTGAFF,TGTGCCAGCAGCCTCCCCGGGACAGGGGCTTTCTTT
TRBD1,TRBJ2-7,16,TRBV23-1,NA,CASSHSAGTGIDEQYF,TGCGCCAGCTCACATTCCGCCGGGACAGGGATCGACGAGCAGTACTTC
NA,TRBJ2-3,17,TRBV7-9,NA,CASSLVGDSMEPDTQYF,TGTGCCAGCAGCTTAGTGGGGGACTCTATGGAACCAGATACGCAGTATTTT
TRBD1,TRBJ2-2,16,TRBV9,few,CASSVRQGGDTGELFF,TGTGCCAGCAGCGTCAGACAGGGGGGGGACACCGGGGAGCTGTTTTTT
NA,TRBJ1-3,13,TRBV25-1,NA,CASRTGSGNTIYF,TGTGCCAGCAGGACAGGCTCTGGAAACACCATATATTTT
NA,TRBJ2-3,15,TRBV28,NA,CASGESGRRTDTQYF,TGTGCCAGCGGGGAATCAGGGAGGCGCACAGATACGCAGTATTTT
TRBD1,TRBJ1-6,17,TRBV28,NA,CASSPYSQGPGDSPLHF,TGTGCCAGCAGTCCGTATTCACAGGGGCCAGGGGATTCACCCCTCCACTTT
NA,TRBJ1-1,15,TRBV7-9,once,CASSPLRGSNTEAFF,TGTGCCAGCAGCCCCCTTCGGGGGTCGAACACTGAAGCTTTCTTT
NA,TRBJ1-2,19,TRBV2,NA,CASSEASGGRESSKYGYTF,TGTGCCAGCAGTGAAGCTTCTGGGGGGCGGGAGTCTTCCAAATATGGCTACACCTTC
TRBD1,TRBJ2-7,15,TRBV19,NA,CASGSTRTGIYEQYF,TGTGCCAGCGGTTCAACTAGGACAGGGATCTACGAGCAGTACTTC
NA,TRBJ1-4,17,TRBV6-1,NA,CASSEGQGGRANEKLFF,TGTGCCAGCAGTGAAGGGCAGGGAGGCCGGGCTAATGAAAAACTGTTTTTT
NA,TRBJ1-5,15,TRBV30,NA,CAWSVAGKNLQPQHF,TGTGCCTGGAGTGTGGCAGGGAAAAATCTTCAGCCCCAGCATTTT
NA,TRBJ2-5,15,TRBV6-5,few,CASSFGQRRQETQYF,TGTGCCAGCAGTTTCGGACAACGACGCCAAGAGACCCAGTACTTC
TRBD1,TRBJ1-2,14,TRBV15,NA,CATRGTGGSDGYTF,TGTGCCACCAGAGGGACAGGGGGCTCGGATGGCTACACCTTC
NA,TRBJ1-1,11,TRBV18,few,CASSTDLEAFF,TGTGCCAGCTCAACTGACTTAGAAGCTTTCTTT
TRBD1,TRBJ2-7,16,TRBV5-4,NA,CASSFLPGQGIHEQYF,TGTGCCAGCAGCTTCCTACCGGGACAGGGTATACACGAGCAGTACTTC
NA,TRBJ2-7,13,TRBV28,NA,CASSLTDSYEQYF,TGTGCCAGCAGTTTGACAGACTCCTACGAGCAGTACTTC
TRBD2,TRBJ2-7,14,TRBV4-1,NA,CASSQTSGSYEQYF,TGCGCCAGCAGCCAAACTAGCGGCTCCTACGAGCAGTACTTC
NA,TRBJ1-1,14,TRBV2,NA,CASSILKMNTEAFF,TGTGCCAGCAGTATACTAAAGATGAACACTGAAGCTTTCTTT
TRBD1,TRBJ1-1,16,TRBV10-3,few,CAIRKQGALGDTEAFF,TGTGCCATCAGGAAACAGGGGGCGTTGGGGGACACTGAAGCTTTCTTT
TRBD2,TRBJ2-1,18,TRBV28,NA,CASSLRGGRGSSYNEQFF,TGTGCCAGCAGTCTGCGGGGGGGCCGAGGGTCCTCCTACAATGAGCAGTTCTTC
TRBD1,TRBJ1-2,14,TRBV27,NA,CASSSGQASYGYTF,TGTGCCAGCAGTTCCGGACAGGCCTCCTATGGCTACACCTTC
TRBD1,TRBJ2-7,15,TRBV28,NA,CASSLAGTGGYEQYF,TGTGCCAGCAGTCTAGCTGGGACAGGGGGATACGAGCAGTACTTC
TRBD2,TRBJ2-5,15,TRBV7-7,NA,CASSRGVGGMETQYF,TGTGCCAGCAGCCGAGGGGTCGGGGGGATGGAGACCCAGTACTTC
NA,TRBJ1-5,14,TRBV7-2,NA,CASSQTTGPQPQHF,TGTGCCAGCAGCCAAACTACAGGGCCCCAGCCCCAGCATTTT
TRBD2,TRBJ2-1,14,TRBV9,once,CASSATSDTAEQFF,TGTGCCAGCAGCGCGACTAGCGACACTGCTGAGCAGTTCTTC
NA,TRBJ2-7,13,TRBV7-2,NA,CASSLGYGGEQYF,TGTGCCAGCAGCTTAGGGTACGGGGGCGAGCAGTACTTC
NA,TRBJ2-2,16,TRBV7-3,once,CASSLEPGEGTGELFF,TGTGCCAGCAGCTTAGAGCCAGGGGAGGGTACCGGGGAGCTGTTTTTT
TRBD2,TRBJ2-1,14,TRBV5-8,NA,CASSPGLAGGEQFF,TGTGCCAGCAGCCCGGGACTAGCGGGGGGAGAGCAGTTCTTC
NA,TRBJ1-3,16,TRBV21-1,NA,CASSARPQYSGNTIYF,TGTGCCAGCAGCGCCCGCCCACAGTACTCTGGAAACACCATATATTTT
TRBD2,TRBJ2-4,17,TRBV18,NA,CASSPVTSGGLGNIQYF,TGTGCCAGCTCACCAGTGACTAGCGGGGGCCTCGGGAACATTCAGTACTTC
TRBD1,TRBJ2-5,15,TRBV5-4,NA,CASSTGTGRRETQYF,TGTGCCAGCAGCACCGGGACAGGGCGGCGAGAGACCCAGTACTTC
TRBD1,TRBJ1-2,12,TRBV29-1,NA,CSVQGDIYGYTF,TGCAGCGTTCAGGGGGACATCTATGGCTACACCTTC
NA,TRBJ1-1,13,TRBV4-1,NA,CASSQWGLEGAFF,TGCGCCAGCAGCCAATGGGGCCTGGAGGGAGCTTTCTTT